Below are 26 T cell receptor beta chains sequenced from a single sample in a study of T cell changes during pregnancy in multiple sclerosis. Sequencing was performed with immunoSEQ multiplex PCR; in TCRdb, only in-frame clones are kept and a portion is missing. The repertoire holds roughly 47,000 clones, with roughly nine tenths as singletons. The sample was CD8+ T cells from peripheral blood mononuclear cells, taken in the second trimester of pregnancy. These receptors came from a female donor with multiple sclerosis, enrolled in a pregnancy study.

The gene calls are TRBV14 and TRBJ2-7; 9 bases match TRBD2. Germline trimming cut 4 bases from V and 3 bases from J; bases unmatched to any gene: 19. The CDR3 loop spans 19 amino acids. The germline V gene has CDR1 SGHDN and CDR2 FVKESK. CDR3 DNA sequence: TGTGCCAGCAGCCCCTCGGGTTCCGCGGGGGGGTCCCAAATCTACGAGCAGTACTTC. This gives the protein CASSPSGSAGGSQIYEQYF.

The chain employs TRBV13 and TRBJ2-3, with D tentatively TRBD2 (6 bases). Germline V lookup: CDR1 PRHDT, CDR2 FYEKMQ (reference sequence). The CDR3 is 15 amino acids. The V end was cut by 9 bases, the J end by 0 bases, with 16 bases between. The CDR3 DNA reads TGTGCCAGTAGCCCCGGGAGCGCCAGCACAGATACGCAGTATTTT. This encodes CASSPGSASTDTQYF.

This clone was counted between two and nine times. V usage is TRBV7-8 and J usage is TRBJ1-2; D is possibly TRBD1 (6 bases). Germline V CDR1 and CDR2: SGHVS, FQNEAQ. This CDR3 has 14 residues. V lost 2 bases and J 2 bases, leaving 9 bases between the germline ends. This CDR3 is CASSLTGTNYGYTF. The CDR3 region has the DNA TGTGCCAGCAGCTTAACAGGGACAAACTATGGCTACACCTTC.

The chain employs TRBV27 and TRBJ2-5, with TRBD2 matching over 8 bases. This CDR3 spans 17 amino acids. The V gene end was trimmed by 4 bases and the J gene end by 5 bases; junction bases not matched to a gene: 15. Germline-derived CDR1 and CDR2 are MNHEY and SMNVEV (reference sequence). The CDR3 is CASSSRSSGARGETQYF. In nucleotides, the CDR3 is TGTGCCAGCAGTTCTCGTAGTAGCGGGGCCCGTGGGGAGACCCAGTACTTC.

V usage is TRBV13 and J usage is TRBJ2-1; D is possibly TRBD2 (6 bases). Germline CDR1 and CDR2: PRHDT and FYEKMQ (reference sequence). The CDR3 spans 17 residues. V was pared by 5 bases and J by 0 bases, with 17 bases between. CDR3 sequence reads: CASSDGIAASSYNEQFF. Written as DNA, the CDR3 is TGTGCCAGCAGCGATGGAATAGCGGCTAGCTCCTACAATGAGCAGTTCTTC. Supplemented by reference TRBV13 and TRBJ2-1, the full variable domain reads AAGVIQSPRHLIKEKRETATLKCYPIPRHDTVYWYQQGPGQDPQFLISFYEKMQSDKGSIPDRFSAQQFSDYHSELNMSSLELGDSALYFCASSDGIAASSYNEQFFGPGTRLTVL.

This sequence joins TRBV28 and TRBJ2-7, with 9 bases aligning to TRBD1. This CDR3 comprises 18 residues. V lost 6 bases, J lost 2 bases, and 17 bases stayed unmatched. The germline gives CDR1 MDHEN, CDR2 SYDVKM. CDR3 loop: CASRPWTGVGPRAYEQYF. CDR3 coding DNA: TGTGCCAGCAGACCCTGGACAGGGGTCGGACCTAGGGCCTACGAGCAGTACTTC. Complete variable domain (other parts from reference TRBV28 and TRBJ2-7): DVKVTQSSRYLVKRTGEKVFLECVQDMDHENMFWYRQDPGLGLRLIYFSYDVKMKEKGDIPEGYSVSREKKERFSLILESASTNQTSMYLCASRPWTGVGPRAYEQYFGPGTRLTVT.

V and J are TRBV6-1 and TRBJ1-2; D remains unclear. CDR3 length equals 11 residues. The V end was cut by 7 bases, the J end by 5 bases, with 8 bases between. From germline, CDR1 is MNHNS and CDR2 SASEGT. CDR3 DNA sequence: TGTGCCAGCAACCAGGTGTATGGCTACACCTTC. Translating gives CASNQVYGYTF.

The V call is TRBV5-1, the J call TRBJ2-1, with a possible D match to TRBD1 (5 bases). V was cut by 2 bases and J by 4 bases, with 7 bases left in between. This CDR3 spans 13 amino acids. Per the germline V gene, CDR1 is SGHRS and CDR2 is YFSETQ. CDR3 in amino acids: CASSLTGYNEQFF. CDR3 DNA sequence: TGCGCCAGCAGCTTAACAGGTTACAATGAGCAGTTCTTC.

In this sample, this clone turned up once. V is TRBV6-4 and J is TRBJ2-1; tentatively, D is TRBD2 (7 bases). Per the germline V gene, CDR1 is MRHNA and CDR2 is SNTAGT. This CDR3 is 15 amino acids long. Trimming took off 3 bases at V and 3 bases at J, with 12 bases between the two ends. CDR3 amino acids: CASSERGGGYNEQFF. CDR3 sequence (DNA): TGTGCCAGCAGTGAACGAGGGGGGGGCTACAATGAGCAGTTCTTC.

The V call is TRBV7-9, the J call TRBJ2-3; D remains ambiguous. Trimming pared 5 bases from V and 0 bases from J, leaving 12 bases between. The germline CDR1 and CDR2 sequences are SEHNR and FQNEAQ (reference sequence). CDR3 size: 15 residues. CDR3 sequence: CASSAREDSTDTQYF. The CDR3 nucleotides read TGTGCCAGCAGCGCCCGCGAGGATAGCACAGATACGCAGTATTTT. The full variable domain, its missing parts supplied by reference TRBV7-9 and TRBJ2-3, is DTGVSQNPRHKITKRGQNVTFRCDPISEHNRLYWYRQTLGQGPEFLTYFQNEAQLEKSRLLSDRFSAERPKGSFSTLEIQRTEQGDSAMYLCASSAREDSTDTQYFGPGTRLTVL.

This clone was seen only a few times. This chain connects TRBV19 to TRBJ2-7; perhaps TRBD1 as D (6 bases). There are 13 residues in the CDR3. The germline V gene has CDR1 LNHDA and CDR2 SQIVND (reference sequence). The V end lost 6 bases, the J end lost 2 bases, and 11 bases lay between the germline ends. The DNA of the CDR3 is TGTGCCAGTAGGCTACAGGGAACCTACGAGCAGTACTTC. Encoded protein: CASRLQGTYEQYF.

The V and J genes are TRBV4-1 and TRBJ1-5, with D possibly being TRBD1 (5 bases). This CDR3 comprises 16 residues. Deletions cut 3 bases from V and 7 bases from J, with 19 bases between. Germline V gene lookup returns CDR1 MGHRA and CDR2 YSYEKL. The CDR3 DNA is TGCGCCAGCAGCCACGGGGGAGGGGTAAGTTGGCAGCCCCAGCATTTT. It codes for CASSHGGGVSWQPQHF.

The chain uses TRBV4-1 and TRBJ2-2; tentatively, D is TRBD2 (7 bases). The germline V and J ends were trimmed by 1 base and 7 bases, with 13 bases remaining between them. From germline, CDR1 is MGHRA and CDR2 YSYEKL. This CDR3 has 15 amino acids. As DNA, the CDR3 is TGCGCCAGCAGCCAAGTCGGGGGGCCGCTCGGGGAGCTGTTTTTT. Its protein is CASSQVGGPLGELFF.

The chain links TRBV5-6 to TRBJ1-5, with TRBD1 matching over 7 bases. Per germline, CDR1 SGHDT and CDR2 YYEEEE. J gave up 4 bases and V 2 bases, and 0 bases lay outside the gene matches. The CDR3 runs 13 residues. DNA of the CDR3: TGTGCCAGCAGCTTACAGGGGAATCAGCCCCAGCATTTT. This encodes CASSLQGNQPQHF.

The chain links TRBV5-1 to TRBJ1-1; D is uncertain. This CDR3 has 12 residues. The germline V gene encodes CDR1 SGHRS and CDR2 YFSETQ. V was pared by 4 bases and J by 5 bases, with 9 bases between. The CDR3 region is CASSPLGTEAFF. The CDR3 DNA follows: TGCGCCAGCAGCCCCCTAGGTACTGAAGCTTTCTTT. Together with reference TRBV5-1 and TRBJ1-1, the CDR3 gives the full variable domain: KAGVTQTPRYLIKTRGQQVTLSCSPISGHRSVSWYQQTPGQGLQFLFEYFSETQRNKGNFPGRFSGRQFSNSRSEMNVSTLELGDSALYLCASSPLGTEAFFGQGTRLTVV.

Points on this clone: A read error may produce the germline difference seen at one junction end. This chain uses TRBV7-9 with TRBJ2-5; weak D call: TRBD1 (6 bases). The germline V gene encodes CDR1 SEHNR and CDR2 FQNEAQ (reference sequence). The CDR3 spans 14 residues. CDR3 in DNA: TGTGCCAGCAGCTGGACAGCCCCCCAACAGACCCAGTACTTC. This translates into CASSWTAPQQTQYF.

This clone appeared a few times. The V gene is TRBV27, the J gene TRBJ1-1, with 8 bases fitting TRBD1. V dropped 2 bases and J dropped 4; count of bases not matched to a gene: 3. This CDR3 is 14 amino acids long. In germline, CDR1 is MNHEY, CDR2 SMNVEV (reference sequence). The CDR3 reads CASSLDRGFTEAFF. The DNA for the CDR3 is TGTGCCAGCAGTTTAGACAGGGGATTCACTGAAGCTTTCTTT.

The V gene is TRBV6-6, the J gene TRBJ2-3; D is possibly TRBD1 (6 bases). This CDR3 spans 16 amino acids. CDR1 is MNHNY, CDR2 SVGAGI, per germline (reference sequence). The germline V and J ends were trimmed by 10 bases and 7 bases, with 27 bases remaining between them. This chain's CDR3 is CATDLKDSQPRNTQYF. DNA of the CDR3: TGTGCCACCGACCTGAAGGACAGCCAGCCTCGTAATACGCAGTATTTT.

The genes are TRBV7-9 and TRBJ1-3; D not resolved. The CDR3 runs 14 residues. Looked up from germline, CDR1 is SEHNR and CDR2 is FQNEAQ (reference sequence). Trimming pared 5 bases from V and 0 bases from J, leaving 8 bases between. As DNA, the CDR3 is TGTGCCAGCAGCCCCAGTTACTCTGGAAACACCATATATTTT. Its protein is CASSPSYSGNTIYF.

The J gene is TRBJ1-5, the V gene TRBV5-1; no clear D gene. V was clipped by 0 bases and J by 5 bases, with 15 bases between them. Germline assignment: CDR1 SGHRS and CDR2 YFSETQ. This CDR3 spans 16 amino acids. The CDR3 loop reads CASSLDSQRRDQPQHF. The CDR3 DNA reads TGCGCCAGCAGCTTGGATTCACAGCGGCGAGATCAGCCCCAGCATTTT.

The chain joins TRBV6-5 to TRBJ2-7; D is ambiguous. V was clipped by 4 bases and J by 3 bases, with 16 bases between them. The germline CDR1 and CDR2 sequences are MNHEY and SVGAGI. CDR3 length equals 15 residues. The CDR3 coding sequence is TGTGCCAGCAGTTCACCCAGGCATTACCACTACGAGCAGTACTTC. It encodes CASSSPRHYHYEQYF.

J is TRBJ1-2 and V is TRBV2; possibly TRBD1 for D (5 bases). Trimming shortened V by 7 bases and J by 3 bases, and 6 bases separated the two germline ends. The CDR3 is made up of 11 amino acids. Germline lookup yields CDR1 SNHLY and CDR2 FYNNEI. The CDR3 nucleotides read TGTGCCAGCACACAGGACTATGGCTACACCTTC. This translates into CASTQDYGYTF.

The rearrangement joins TRBV27 to TRBJ1-1, with 10 bases lining up with TRBD1. The J segment lost 6 bases and the V segment lost 2 bases, leaving 3 bases of the junction unmatched. The V gene's germline CDR1 is MNHEY and CDR2 SMNVEV (reference sequence). There are 14 residues in the CDR3. In nucleotides, the CDR3 is TGTGCCAGCAGTTTAAGACAGGGGGCGGCTGAAGCTTTCTTT. This translates into CASSLRQGAAEAFF.

This chain connects TRBV6-1 to TRBJ2-1, with 7 bases identical to TRBD1. The J segment lost 8 bases and the V segment lost 7 bases, leaving 11 bases of the junction unmatched. Germline loops: CDR1 MNHNS, CDR2 SASEGT. The CDR3 extends over 14 amino acids. CDR3 in amino acids: CASKTGLRGHEQFF. DNA for the CDR3: TGTGCCAGCAAAACCGGCCTTAGGGGGCATGAGCAGTTCTTC.

The chain combines TRBV30 with TRBJ2-5; 10 nucleotides match TRBD2. V shed 2 bases, J shed 2 bases, and the junction held 5 bases outside the gene matches. The CDR3 is 15 amino acids. CDR1 and CDR2 from the germline V gene are GTSNPN and SVGIG (reference sequence). This chain's CDR3 is CAWSPKAGGQETQYF. The CDR3 DNA reads as TGTGCCTGGAGTCCAAAAGCGGGGGGGCAAGAGACCCAGTACTTC.

This clone was counted between two and nine times. The rearrangement links TRBV2 to TRBJ1-5; D is unclear. The CDR3 runs 12 residues. The V gene's germline CDR1 is SNHLY and CDR2 FYNNEI. Trimming shortened V by 8 bases and J by 1 base, and 6 bases separated the two germline ends. CDR3 coding DNA: TGTGCCAGCCACACCAGCAATCAGCCCCAGCATTTT. It specifies CASHTSNQPQHF.